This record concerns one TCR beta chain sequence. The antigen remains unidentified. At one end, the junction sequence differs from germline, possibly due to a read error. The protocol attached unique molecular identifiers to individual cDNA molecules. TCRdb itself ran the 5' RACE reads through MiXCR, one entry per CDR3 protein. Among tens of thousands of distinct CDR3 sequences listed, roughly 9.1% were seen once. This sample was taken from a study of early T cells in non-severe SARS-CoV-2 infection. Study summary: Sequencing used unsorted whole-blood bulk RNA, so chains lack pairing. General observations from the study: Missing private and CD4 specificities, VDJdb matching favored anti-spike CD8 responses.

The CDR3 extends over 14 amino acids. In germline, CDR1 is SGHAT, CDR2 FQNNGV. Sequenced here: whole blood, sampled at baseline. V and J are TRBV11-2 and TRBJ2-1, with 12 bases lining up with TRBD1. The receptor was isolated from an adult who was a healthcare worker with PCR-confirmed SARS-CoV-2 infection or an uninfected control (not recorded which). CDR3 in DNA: TGTGCCAGCAGCTTAGACTCCGGGACAGGGGGCCTGGTCTTC. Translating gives CASSLDSGTGGLVF.